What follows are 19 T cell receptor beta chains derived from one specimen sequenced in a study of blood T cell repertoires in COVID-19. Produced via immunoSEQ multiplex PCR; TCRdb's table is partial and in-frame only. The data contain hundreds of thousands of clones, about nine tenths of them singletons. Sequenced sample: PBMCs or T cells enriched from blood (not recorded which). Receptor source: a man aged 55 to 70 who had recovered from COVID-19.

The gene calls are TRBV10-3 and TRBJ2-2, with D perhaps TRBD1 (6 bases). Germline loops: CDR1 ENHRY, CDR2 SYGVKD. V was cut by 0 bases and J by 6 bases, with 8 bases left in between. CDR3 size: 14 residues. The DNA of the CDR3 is TGTGCCATCAGTGAGTCCCCAGGGGCCGGGGAGCTGTTTTTT. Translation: CAISESPGAGELFF.

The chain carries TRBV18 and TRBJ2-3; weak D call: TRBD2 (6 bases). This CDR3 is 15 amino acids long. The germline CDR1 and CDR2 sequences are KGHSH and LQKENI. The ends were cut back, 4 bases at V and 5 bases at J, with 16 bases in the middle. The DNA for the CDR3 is TGTGCCAGCTCACAAGGCGGGACCAGAGTAGATACGCAGTATTTT. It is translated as CASSQGGTRVDTQYF.

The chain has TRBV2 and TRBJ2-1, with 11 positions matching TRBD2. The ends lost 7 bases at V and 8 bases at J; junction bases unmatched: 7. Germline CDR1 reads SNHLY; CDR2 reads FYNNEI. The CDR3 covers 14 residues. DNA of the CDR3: TGTGCCAGCAATAGCGGGAGGGCCGGAGATGAGCAGTTCTTC. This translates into CASNSGRAGDEQFF.

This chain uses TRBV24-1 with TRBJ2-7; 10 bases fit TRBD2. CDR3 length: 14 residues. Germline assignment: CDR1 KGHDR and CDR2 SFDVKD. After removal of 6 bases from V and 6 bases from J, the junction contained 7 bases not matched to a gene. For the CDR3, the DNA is TGTGCCACCAGTCTAGCGGGGGAGGTGGTCGAGCAGTACTTC. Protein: CATSLAGEVVEQYF.

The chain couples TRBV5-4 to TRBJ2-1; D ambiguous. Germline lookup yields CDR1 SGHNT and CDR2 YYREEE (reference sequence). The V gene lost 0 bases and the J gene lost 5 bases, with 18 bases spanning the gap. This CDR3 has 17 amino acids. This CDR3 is CASSLAAGLAANNEQFF. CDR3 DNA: TGTGCCAGCAGCTTGGCTGCCGGTCTCGCGGCCAACAATGAGCAGTTCTTC.

The CDR3, as DNA: TGTGCCAGCAGCTCACGGGGGGCGGGAGGGCTCGTCAATGAGCAGTTCTTC. Protein sequence: CASSSRGAGGLVNEQFF. The rearrangement links TRBV7-9 to TRBJ2-1, with 9 bases aligning to TRBD2. Germline values: CDR1 SEHNR, CDR2 FQNEAQ (reference sequence). Unmatched junction bases numbered 13, after V lost 4 bases and J lost 6 bases. The CDR3 consists of 17 residues.

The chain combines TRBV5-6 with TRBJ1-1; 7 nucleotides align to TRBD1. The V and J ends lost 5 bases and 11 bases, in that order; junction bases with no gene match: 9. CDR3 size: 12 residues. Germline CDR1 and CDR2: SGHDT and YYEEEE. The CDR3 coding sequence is TGTGCCAGCAGTTTCGACAGGGAGTATGCTTTCTTT. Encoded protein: CASSFDREYAFF.

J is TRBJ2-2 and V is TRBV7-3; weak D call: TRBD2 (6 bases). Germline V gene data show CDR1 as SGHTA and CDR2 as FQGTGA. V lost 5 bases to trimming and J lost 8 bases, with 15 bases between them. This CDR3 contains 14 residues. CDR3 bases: TGTGCCAGCAGCCCCGGCGGGGTTTCGGGGGAGCTGTTTTTT. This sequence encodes CASSPGGVSGELFF. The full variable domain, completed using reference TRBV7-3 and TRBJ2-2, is GAGVSQTPSNKVTEKGKYVELRCDPISGHTALYWYRQSLGQGPEFLIYFQGTGAADDSGLPNDRFFAVRPEGSVSTLKIQRTERGDSAVYLCASSPGGVSGELFFGEGSRLTVL.

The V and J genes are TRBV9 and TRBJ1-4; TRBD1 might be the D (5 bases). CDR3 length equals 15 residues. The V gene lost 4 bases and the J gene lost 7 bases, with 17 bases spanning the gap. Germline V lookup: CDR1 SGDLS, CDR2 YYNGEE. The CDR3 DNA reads TGTGCCAGCAGCTCATCGTCTCAGGGAACTGAAAAACTGTTTTTT. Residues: CASSSSSQGTEKLFF. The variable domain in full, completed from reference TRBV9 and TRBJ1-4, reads DSGVTQTPKHLITATGQRVTLRCSPRSGDLSVYWYQQSLDQGLQFLIQYYNGEERAKGNILERFSAQQFPDLHSELNLSSLELGDSALYFCASSSSSQGTEKLFFGSGTQLSVL.

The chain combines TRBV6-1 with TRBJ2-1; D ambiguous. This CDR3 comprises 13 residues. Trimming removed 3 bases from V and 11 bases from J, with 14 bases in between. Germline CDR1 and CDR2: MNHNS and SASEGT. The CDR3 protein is CASSDLIPDKQFF. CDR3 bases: TGTGCCAGCAGTGATTTAATCCCAGATAAGCAGTTCTTC.

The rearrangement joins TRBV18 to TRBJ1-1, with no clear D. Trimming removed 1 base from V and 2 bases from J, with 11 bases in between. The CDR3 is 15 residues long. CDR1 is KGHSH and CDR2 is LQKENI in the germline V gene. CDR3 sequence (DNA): TGTGCCAGCTCACCACGTTGGGAGTCTAACACTGAAGCTTTCTTT. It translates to CASSPRWESNTEAFF.

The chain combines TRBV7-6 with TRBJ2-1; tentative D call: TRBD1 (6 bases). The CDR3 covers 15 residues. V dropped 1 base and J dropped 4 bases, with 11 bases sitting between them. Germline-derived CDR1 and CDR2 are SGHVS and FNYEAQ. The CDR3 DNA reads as TGTGCCAGCAGCTTAGAGGGGGTAATTTACAATGAGCAGTTCTTC. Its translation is CASSLEGVIYNEQFF.

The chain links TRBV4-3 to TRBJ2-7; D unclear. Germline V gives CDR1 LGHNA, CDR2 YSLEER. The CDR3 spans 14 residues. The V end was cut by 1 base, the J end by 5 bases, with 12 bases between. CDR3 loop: CASSQGSARHEQYF. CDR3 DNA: TGCGCCAGCAGCCAAGGGTCCGCCAGGCACGAGCAGTACTTC.

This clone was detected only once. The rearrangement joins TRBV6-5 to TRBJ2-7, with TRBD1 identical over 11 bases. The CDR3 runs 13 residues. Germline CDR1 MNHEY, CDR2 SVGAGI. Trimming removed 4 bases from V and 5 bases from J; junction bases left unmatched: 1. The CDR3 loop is CASSWTGGDEQYF. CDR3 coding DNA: TGTGCCAGCAGTTGGACAGGGGGCGACGAGCAGTACTTC.

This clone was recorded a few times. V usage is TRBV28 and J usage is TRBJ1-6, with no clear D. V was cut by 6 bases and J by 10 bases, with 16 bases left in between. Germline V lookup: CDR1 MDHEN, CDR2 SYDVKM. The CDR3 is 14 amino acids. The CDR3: CASRDPGSGSPLHF. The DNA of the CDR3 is TGTGCCAGCAGAGATCCAGGCTCGGGGTCACCCCTCCACTTT.

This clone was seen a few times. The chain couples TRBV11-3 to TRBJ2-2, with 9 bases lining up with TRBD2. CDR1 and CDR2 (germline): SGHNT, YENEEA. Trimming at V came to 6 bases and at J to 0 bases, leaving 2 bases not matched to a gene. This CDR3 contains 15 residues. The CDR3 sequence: CASSLAGTNTGELFF. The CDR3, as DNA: TGTGCCAGCAGTCTAGCGGGAACGAACACCGGGGAGCTGTTTTTT.

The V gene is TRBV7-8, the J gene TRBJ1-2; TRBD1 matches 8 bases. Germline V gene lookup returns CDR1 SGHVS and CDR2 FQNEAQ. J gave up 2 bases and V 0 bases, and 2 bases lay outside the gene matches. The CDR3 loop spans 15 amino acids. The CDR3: CASSLARTGNYGYTF. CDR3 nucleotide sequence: TGTGCCAGCAGCTTAGCTAGGACAGGGAACTATGGCTACACCTTC.

The CDR3 protein is CASSTTQGYGYTF. CDR3 coding DNA: TGTGCCAGCAGCACAACACAGGGGTATGGCTACACCTTC. This chain connects TRBV12-3 or TRBV12-4 to TRBJ1-2, with 7 bases matching TRBD1. This CDR3 spans 13 amino acids. V lost 6 bases and J lost 5; bases outside the gene matches: 6.

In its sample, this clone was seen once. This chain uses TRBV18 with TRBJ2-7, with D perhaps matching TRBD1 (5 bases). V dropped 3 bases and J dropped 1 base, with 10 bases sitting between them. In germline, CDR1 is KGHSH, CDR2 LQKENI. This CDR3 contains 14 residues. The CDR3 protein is CASSPTTASYEQYF. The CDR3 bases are TGTGCCAGCTCACCGACGACAGCGTCCTACGAGCAGTACTTC.